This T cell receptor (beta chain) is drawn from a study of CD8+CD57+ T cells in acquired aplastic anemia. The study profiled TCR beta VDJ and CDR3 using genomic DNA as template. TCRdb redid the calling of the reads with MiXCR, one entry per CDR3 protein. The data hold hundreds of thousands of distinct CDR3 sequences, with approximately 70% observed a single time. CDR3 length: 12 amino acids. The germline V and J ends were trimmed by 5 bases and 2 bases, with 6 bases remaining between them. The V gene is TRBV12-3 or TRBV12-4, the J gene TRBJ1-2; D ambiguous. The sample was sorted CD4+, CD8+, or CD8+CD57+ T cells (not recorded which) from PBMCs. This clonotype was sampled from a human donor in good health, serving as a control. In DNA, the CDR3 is TGTGCCAGCAGTACTCCGAACTATGGCTACACCTTC. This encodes CASSTPNYGYTF.